A single sample is the source of the 24 T cell receptor beta chains below, sequenced in a study of shared clonotypes between healthy human individuals. TCRdb's table, derived via immunoSEQ multiplex PCR, lists solely in-frame clones and lacks some. The profile shows almost 750,000 clones, approximately 72% of them singletons. Sequencing was performed on memory CD4+ T cells sorted from blood. Described subset: CD45RA-negative fraction. The receptors were gathered from a young woman in good health.

The rearrangement uses TRBV30 and TRBJ1-5; unclear D gene. The length of the CDR3 is 14 residues. Trimming took off 0 bases at V and 0 bases at J, with 6 bases between the two ends. Germline lookup yields CDR1 GTSNPN and CDR2 SVGIG (reference sequence). The CDR3 sequence is CAWSVSYSNQPQHF. CDR3 nucleotides: TGTGCCTGGAGTGTAAGTTATAGCAATCAGCCCCAGCATTTT.

V is TRBV10-1 and J is TRBJ2-7; D is possibly TRBD2 (5 bases). The CDR3 covers 11 residues. CDR1 is WNHNN, CDR2 SYGVQD, per germline (reference sequence). V dropped 9 bases and J dropped 7 bases, with 13 bases sitting between them. The CDR3 loop reads CARLHRGEQYF. The CDR3 coding sequence is TGCGCCAGGTTGCACCGGGGAGAGCAGTACTTC.

This chain connects TRBV19 to TRBJ2-2, with TRBD1 identical over 8 bases. CDR1 is LNHDA and CDR2 is SQIVND in the germline V gene (reference sequence). This CDR3 contains 18 residues. V lost 5 bases, J lost 5 bases, and 16 bases stayed unmatched. For the CDR3, the DNA is TGTGCCAGTAGTTTGGGGAGTCGACAGGGGCGAAAAACCGGGGAGCTGTTTTTT. Amino acid sequence: CASSLGSRQGRKTGELFF.

V usage is TRBV7-9 and J usage is TRBJ2-1; 10 bases are shared with TRBD2. This CDR3 comprises 15 residues. Losses at the gene ends were 3 bases for V and 3 bases for J; bases not matched to a gene: 2. CDR1 SEHNR and CDR2 FQNEAQ come from the germline V gene (reference sequence). The CDR3 reads CASSFIAGGYNEQFF. CDR3 coding DNA: TGTGCCAGCAGCTTTATAGCGGGAGGCTACAATGAGCAGTTCTTC.

This sequence joins TRBV18 and TRBJ2-1; 9 nucleotides match TRBD2. The CDR3 is 15 amino acids. V was pared by 5 bases and J by 3 bases, with 5 bases of the junction left unmatched. Looked up from germline, CDR1 is KGHSH and CDR2 is LQKENI. The CDR3 loop reads CASSTQTSGYNEQFF. DNA for the CDR3: TGTGCCAGCTCAACCCAGACTAGCGGCTACAATGAGCAGTTCTTC.

J is TRBJ2-7 and V is TRBV7-6; 9 bases agree with TRBD2. In germline, CDR1 is SGHVS, CDR2 FNYEAQ. V gave up 1 base and J gave up 6 bases; unmatched junction bases: 7. This CDR3 spans 15 amino acids. CDR3 DNA sequence: TGTGCCAGCAGCTTAGTTCCAGCGGGAGGAGGCGAGCAGTACTTC. This translates into CASSLVPAGGGEQYF.

This clone was seen more than once but under ten times. The chain employs TRBV16 and TRBJ2-2; D is uncertain. With 0 bases removed from V and 1 base from J, the gap between germline ends came to 6 bases. CDR1 is KGHSY, CDR2 FQNENV, per germline. CDR3 length: 15 amino acids. CDR3: CASSQSPENTGELFF. The CDR3 DNA reads TGTGCCAGCAGCCAATCCCCCGAGAACACCGGGGAGCTGTTTTTT.

The chain is built from TRBV28 and TRBJ2-7, with D perhaps matching TRBD1 (5 bases). The CDR3 covers 16 residues. Germline assignment: CDR1 MDHEN and CDR2 SYDVKM. Trimming left V 3 bases short and J 2 bases short, with 17 bases between. The CDR3 bases are TGTGCCAGCAGTTTGTTTCGAGTTGGGGCTGCCTACGAGCAGTACTTC. Translated, it gives CASSLFRVGAAYEQYF.

The chain employs TRBV18 and TRBJ2-7; D call uncertain. Germline V gene sequence: CDR1 KGHSH, CDR2 LQKENI. This CDR3 has 16 amino acids. Trimming took 2 bases from V and 5 from J, leaving 19 bases between them. CDR3 loop: CASSPRPKQGVNEQYF. The DNA for the CDR3 is TGTGCCAGCTCACCAAGGCCCAAACAAGGAGTGAACGAGCAGTACTTC. The variable domain in full, with the rest retrieved from reference TRBV18 and TRBJ2-7, is NAGVMQNPRHLVRRRGQEARLRCSPMKGHSHVYWYRQLPEEGLKFMVYLQKENIIDESGMPKERFSAEFPKEGPSILRIQQVVRGDSAAYFCASSPRPKQGVNEQYFGPGTRLTVT.

The rearrangement joins TRBV5-8 to TRBJ1-2, with D perhaps matching TRBD1 (5 bases). The CDR3 is made up of 15 amino acids. V lost 4 bases and J lost 5, with 18 bases in between. Germline CDR1 is SGHTS and CDR2 is YDEGEE. The CDR3: CASSRIGRGNYGYTF. The CDR3 DNA sequence: TGTGCCAGCAGCCGGATAGGGAGGGGAAATTATGGCTACACCTTC.

The V call is TRBV7-2, the J call TRBJ2-1, with D possibly being TRBD2 (7 bases). Per germline, CDR1 SGHTA and CDR2 FQGNSA. This CDR3 has 15 amino acids. The V end lost 4 bases, the J end lost 5 bases, and 15 bases lay between the germline ends. The CDR3 here is CASSSPRGGNNEQFF. The CDR3 coding sequence is TGTGCCAGCAGCTCCCCTAGGGGGGGCAACAATGAGCAGTTCTTC.

The chain links TRBV5-1 to TRBJ2-3, with TRBD2 identical over 10 bases. Germline V CDR1 and CDR2: SGHRS, YFSETQ. The trim removed 2 bases at V and 2 bases at J, leaving 11 bases unmatched. The CDR3 spans 18 residues. The CDR3 DNA is TGCGCCAGCAGCTTACAGCCCTCTAGCGGGAGTAACACAGATACGCAGTATTTT. Translated, it gives CASSLQPSSGSNTDTQYF.

The V call is TRBV6-1, the J call TRBJ1-1; TRBD1 is a possible D gene (6 bases). Trimming pared 5 bases from V and 6 bases from J, leaving 19 bases between. The CDR3 spans 15 residues. Germline V CDR1 and CDR2: MNHNS, SASEGT. The CDR3 region is CASSPRGGARAEAFF. The CDR3 DNA follows: TGTGCCAGCAGTCCTCGAGGGGGGGCGCGGGCTGAAGCTTTCTTT.

The rearrangement links TRBV28 to TRBJ1-4; perhaps TRBD1 as D (5 bases). The CDR3 loop spans 14 amino acids. Germline CDR1 and CDR2: MDHEN and SYDVKM. The germline V and J ends were trimmed by 2 bases and 8 bases, with 12 bases remaining between them. CDR3 DNA: TGTGCCAGCAGTTTAGGTTCCGGGGCCGAAAAACTGTTTTTT. This encodes CASSLGSGAEKLFF.

The CDR3 loop reads CASREGESGNIQYF. In nucleotides, the CDR3 is TGTGCCAGCAGGGAAGGGGAGTCGGGTAACATTCAGTACTTC. The rearrangement uses TRBV6-6 and TRBJ2-4; the D gene could be TRBD1 or TRBD2 (5 bases each). Germline V gene data show CDR1 as MNHNY and CDR2 as SVGAGI (reference sequence). V was shortened by 6 bases and J by 7 bases, with 16 bases between the two germline ends. The CDR3 extends over 14 amino acids.

The genes are TRBV6-6 and TRBJ2-5, with D possibly TRBD2 on 5 matching bases. The V gene lost 2 bases and the J gene lost 5 bases, with 6 bases spanning the gap. CDR1 and CDR2 from the germline V gene are MNHNY and SVGAGI (reference sequence). The CDR3 length is 12 residues. DNA for the CDR3: TGTGCCAGCAGTTACACTAGGGAGACCCAGTACTTC. It encodes CASSYTRETQYF.

This clone has just a few counts. The chain has TRBV6-6 and TRBJ2-5; TRBD1 agrees at 11 bases. The CDR3 is 16 residues long. V was pared by 2 bases and J by 5 bases, with 7 bases of the junction left unmatched. Looked up from germline, CDR1 is MNHNY and CDR2 is SVGAGI (reference sequence). This chain's CDR3 is CASSYPGQGGGETQYF. In DNA, the CDR3 is TGTGCCAGCAGTTACCCGGGACAGGGGGGAGGCGAGACCCAGTACTTC.

The rearrangement joins TRBV28 to TRBJ1-2; TRBD1 matches 10 bases. The V segment lost 7 bases and the J segment 7 bases; nucleotides outside the gene matches: 6. Germline CDR1 and CDR2: MDHEN and SYDVKM. This CDR3 region has 13 residues. CDR3 sequence reads: CASTGTGDIGYTF. For the CDR3, the DNA is TGTGCCAGCACCGGGACAGGGGATATTGGCTACACCTTC.

The chain couples TRBV7-9 to TRBJ2-1; possibly TRBD2 for D (6 bases). Trimming took 1 base from V and 2 from J, leaving 9 bases between them. This CDR3 comprises 15 residues. Per germline, CDR1 SEHNR and CDR2 FQNEAQ (reference sequence). Written as DNA, the CDR3 is TGTGCCAGCAGCTTAGTAGGCGGGACCTACAATGAGCAGTTCTTC. It codes for CASSLVGGTYNEQFF.

A word on this clone: The same CDR3 also results from other DNA sequences found in this sample. The chain is built from TRBV18 and TRBJ2-7; D is ambiguous. V was pared by 0 bases and J by 1 base, with 7 bases between. The CDR3 has 14 amino acids. Germline V lookup: CDR1 KGHSH, CDR2 LQKENI. CDR3 nucleotide sequence: TGTGCCAGCTCACCACCTTCGAGGTCCTACGAGCAGTACTTC. Its translation is CASSPPSRSYEQYF. Full variable domain (rest looked up from reference TRBV18 and TRBJ2-7): NAGVMQNPRHLVRRRGQEARLRCSPMKGHSHVYWYRQLPEEGLKFMVYLQKENIIDESGMPKERFSAEFPKEGPSILRIQQVVRGDSAAYFCASSPPSRSYEQYFGPGTRLTVT.

This chain links TRBV9 with TRBJ2-3, with TRBD2 matching 8 bases. V shed 2 bases, J shed 7 bases, and the junction held 6 bases outside the gene matches. The length of the CDR3 is 14 residues. CDR1 and CDR2 (germline): SGDLS, YYNGEE. The CDR3, as DNA: TGTGCCAGCAGCGTGCGGGAGGTCGACTATACGCAGTATTTT. Amino acid sequence: CASSVREVDYTQYF. Full variable domain (missing parts from reference TRBV9 and TRBJ2-3): DSGVTQTPKHLITATGQRVTLRCSPRSGDLSVYWYQQSLDQGLQFLIQYYNGEERAKGNILERFSAQQFPDLHSELNLSSLELGDSALYFCASSVREVDYTQYFGPGTRLTVL.

This chain uses TRBV28 with TRBJ1-1, with D possibly TRBD1 on 6 matching bases. The length of the CDR3 is 13 residues. Trimming cost V 11 bases and J 3 bases, with 16 bases left between them. Germline values: CDR1 MDHEN, CDR2 SYDVKM. The CDR3 DNA is TGTGCCGCCCGGGGGCCAGCGCACACTGAAGCTTTCTTT. Its protein product is CAARGPAHTEAFF.

The DNA of the CDR3 is TGTGCCAGCAGAGACACAGGGGATCCTGGAAACACCATATATTTT. Encoded protein: CASRDTGDPGNTIYF. This chain joins TRBV6-6 and TRBJ1-3; 7 bases align to TRBD1. With 6 bases clipped from V and 2 bases from J, the junction kept 7 bases outside the gene matches. Germline values: CDR1 MNHNY, CDR2 SVGAGI (reference sequence). This CDR3 is built from 15 residues.

The chain employs TRBV27 and TRBJ1-5; D gene uncertain. This CDR3 has 13 amino acids. CDR1 is MNHEY and CDR2 is SMNVEV in the germline V gene (reference sequence). Trimming removed 2 bases at V and 6 bases at J, with 8 bases between. CDR3 in DNA: TGTGCCAGCAGTTTAACCTGGGGTCAGCCCCAGCATTTT. As protein: CASSLTWGQPQHF.